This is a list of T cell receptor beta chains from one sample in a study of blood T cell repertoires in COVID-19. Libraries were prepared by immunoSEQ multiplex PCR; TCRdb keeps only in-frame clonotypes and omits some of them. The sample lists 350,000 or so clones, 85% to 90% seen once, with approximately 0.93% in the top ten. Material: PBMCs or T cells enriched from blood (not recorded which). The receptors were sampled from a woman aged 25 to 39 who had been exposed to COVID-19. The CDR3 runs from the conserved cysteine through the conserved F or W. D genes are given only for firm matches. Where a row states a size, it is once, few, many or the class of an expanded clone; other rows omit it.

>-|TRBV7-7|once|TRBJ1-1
TGTGCTAGCAGCCGGACAGTGAACACTGAAGCTTTCTTT
CASSRTVNTEAFF
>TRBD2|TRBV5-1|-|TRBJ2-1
TGCGCCAGCAGCTTGGCCACGGTAGCGGGGTCAAATGAGCAGTTCTTC
CASSLATVAGSNEQFF
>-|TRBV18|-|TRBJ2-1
TGTGCCAGCTCACCAGTTCTAGAAACTGAGCAGTTCTTC
CASSPVLETEQFF
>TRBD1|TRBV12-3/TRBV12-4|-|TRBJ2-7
TGTGCCAGCAGTTCGGGACAGGTGGGCGAGCAGTACTTC
CASSSGQVGEQYF
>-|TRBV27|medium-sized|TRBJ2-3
TGTGCCAGCAGTCCAAAAAGCACAGATACGCAGTATTTT
CASSPKSTDTQYF
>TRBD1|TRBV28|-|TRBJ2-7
TGTGCCAGCAGTTTTTGGGACAGAGCCTACGAGCAGTACTTC
CASSFWDRAYEQYF
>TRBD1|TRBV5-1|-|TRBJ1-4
TGCGCCAGCAGCCAGGACAGGGGTGGGGAAAAACTGTTTTTT
CASSQDRGGEKLFF
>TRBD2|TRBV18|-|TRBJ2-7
TGTGCCAGCTCAGGGCTAGCGGGAAGGATCGACTACGAGCAGTACTTC
CASSGLAGRIDYEQYF
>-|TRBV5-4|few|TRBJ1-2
TGTGCCAGCAACACAGGGAGTTCGGCCAACTATGGCTACACCTTC
CASNTGSSANYGYTF
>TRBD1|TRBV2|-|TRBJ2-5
TGTGCCAGCAGTGAGACAGGGGGCTGGGAGACCCAGTACTTC
CASSETGGWETQYF
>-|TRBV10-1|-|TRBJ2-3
TGCGCCAGCAGTGAGTCCACTTCCGACAGAGATACGCAGTATTTT
CASSESTSDRDTQYF
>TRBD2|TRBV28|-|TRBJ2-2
TGTGCCAGCAGTCTTGATGGACTAGCGACCAACACCGGGGAGCTGTTTTTT
CASSLDGLATNTGELFF
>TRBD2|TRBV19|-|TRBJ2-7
TGTGCCAGTTGCCTCCGGAGACTAGCGGGAAAAAGAGAGCAGTACTTC
CASCLRRLAGKREQYF
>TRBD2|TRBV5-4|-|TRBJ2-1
TGTGCCAGCAGCTTCCCAGCGGGAGGGTCGGATGAGCAGTTCTTC
CASSFPAGGSDEQFF
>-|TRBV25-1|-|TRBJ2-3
TGTGCCAGCAGTGACATCGGGATTGTAGATACGCAGTATTTT
CASSDIGIVDTQYF
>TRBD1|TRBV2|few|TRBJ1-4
TGTGCCAGCACCCGACAGGGTGGGGATGAAAAACTGTTTTTT
CASTRQGGDEKLFF
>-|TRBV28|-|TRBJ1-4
TGTGCCAGCAGTCAGGGTCCAACTAATGAAAAACTGTTTTTT
CASSQGPTNEKLFF
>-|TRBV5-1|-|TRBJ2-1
TGCGCCAGCAGCGTGGACACATACAATGAGCAGTTCTTC
CASSVDTYNEQFF
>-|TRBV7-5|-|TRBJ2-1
TGTGCCAGAAGCTTCTCAAGCGGGAGGTACTACAATGAGCAGTTCTTC
CARSFSSGRYYNEQFF
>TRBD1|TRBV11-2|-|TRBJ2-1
TGTGCCAGCAGCTTTAGGGGGACAGGGGCGCGGCTTGAGCAGTTCTTC
CASSFRGTGARLEQFF
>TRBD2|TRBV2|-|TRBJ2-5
TGTGCCAGCAGTGAGCTTCTGGGCCGCGGGAGTGAACAAGAGACCCAGTACTTC
CASSELLGRGSEQETQYF
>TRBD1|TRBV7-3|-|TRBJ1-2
TGTGCCAGCAGCTCCGCCGGTGGACAGGGTGTGGAGCTCTATGGCTACACCTTC
CASSSAGGQGVELYGYTF
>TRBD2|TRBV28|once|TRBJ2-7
TGTGCCAGCACCCAAGGGCGTCCCTATCCTAGCGGAGGAACCTACGAGCAGTACTTC
CASTQGRPYPSGGTYEQYF
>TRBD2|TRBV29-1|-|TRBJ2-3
TGCAGCGTGACCACCCTTAGCGGGAGCACAGATACGCAGTATTTT
CSVTTLSGSTDTQYF
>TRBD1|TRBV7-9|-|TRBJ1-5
TGTGCCAGCAGCTTGGACAGGGGGGACCAGCCCCAGCATTTT
CASSLDRGDQPQHF
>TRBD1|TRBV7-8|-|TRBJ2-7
TGTGCCAGCAGCTCCGACAGGGGGCCCTACGAGCAGTACTTC
CASSSDRGPYEQYF
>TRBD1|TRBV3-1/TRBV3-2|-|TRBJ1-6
TGTGCCAGCAGCCAATTAGCTGGGACAGGGGCTTCACCCCTCCACTTT
CASSQLAGTGASPLHF
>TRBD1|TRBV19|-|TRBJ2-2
TGTGCCAGTAGGATAGGGACAGGACAGAACACCGGGGAGCTGTTTTTT
CASRIGTGQNTGELFF
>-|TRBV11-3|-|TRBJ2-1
TGTGCCAGCAGCTTATACCGGACTGGAACCTACAATGAGCAGTTCTTC
CASSLYRTGTYNEQFF
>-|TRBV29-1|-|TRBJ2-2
TGCAGCGTTGAAGCGACAGTTGGGGGCTCCGGGGAGCTGTTTTTT
CSVEATVGGSGELFF
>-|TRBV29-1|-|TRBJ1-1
TGCAGCGTTGAAGAGGGGGCGGGTTCGGCTGAAGCTTTCTTT
CSVEEGAGSAEAFF
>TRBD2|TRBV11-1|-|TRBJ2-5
TGTGCCAGCAGCTTGGGACTAGCAGGGGTAGAGACCCAGTACTTC
CASSLGLAGVETQYF
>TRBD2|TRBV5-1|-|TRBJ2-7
TGCGCCAGCAGCTTGACCCTAGCGGGAAGGCGCGAGCAGTACTTC
CASSLTLAGRREQYF
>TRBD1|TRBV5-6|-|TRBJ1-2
TGTGCCAGCAGCCAATGGACAGGGGGCTACACCTTC
CASSQWTGGYTF
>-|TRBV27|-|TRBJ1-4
TGTGCCAGCAGTTCCATTCAGGGGTGGAATGAAAAACTGTTTTTT
CASSSIQGWNEKLFF
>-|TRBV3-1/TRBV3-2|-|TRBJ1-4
TGTGCCAGCACCTTCAGGGCGGCTGAAAAACTGTTTTTT
CASTFRAAEKLFF
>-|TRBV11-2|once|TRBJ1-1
TGTGCCAGCAGCACCCGAACGACAGAGAAGAACACTGAAGCTTTCTTT
CASSTRTTEKNTEAFF
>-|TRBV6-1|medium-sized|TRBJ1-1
TGTGCCAGCAGTGAGTGGGGCGGGGGAGGCACTGAAGCTTTCTTT
CASSEWGGGGTEAFF